These 31 T cell receptor beta chains originate from one sample sequenced in a study of human T cells and chemical hapten exposure. The sample's time point: healthy volunteer bleed at 2 weeks. Whole blood that had not been fractionated was the source of extracted total RNA. TCRdb re-derived calls from the RACE reads in MiXCR, one entry per CDR3 protein. The table lists approximately 33,000 distinct CDR3 sequences, around 7% of them singletons. Sequencing was done on a sample of whole blood. Receptors were obtained from a human donor in good health. Some clones in this sample may be carry-over from other donors' samples.

This clonotype turned up a few times. The chain uses TRBV5-4 and TRBJ2-3; TRBD2 matches at 8 bases. CDR1 SGHNT and CDR2 YYREEE come from the germline V gene (reference sequence). This CDR3 comprises 15 residues. Trimming cost V 3 bases and J 8 bases; bases outside gene matches: 11. The CDR3 DNA reads as TGTGCCAGCAGCTCGATAGGGGGGGCGGGAGGTACGCAGTATTTT. Its translation: CASSSIGGAGGTQYF.

J is TRBJ2-1 and V is TRBV3-1; D gene unclear. This CDR3 is 13 amino acids long. Germline-derived CDR1 and CDR2 are LGHDT and YNNKEL (reference sequence). V was cut by 1 base and J by 14 bases, with 15 bases left in between. The chain's CDR3 is CASSQGSIREEFF. Here the CDR3 DNA reads TGTGCCAGCAGCCAAGGTTCGATCCGAGAGGAGTTCTTC.

In its sample, this clonotype was seen many times. This chain links TRBV12-3 or TRBV12-4 with TRBJ1-5; possible D gene TRBD1, 6 bases. Trimming cost V 7 bases and J 1 base, with 11 bases left between them. The CDR3 contains 14 residues. CDR3 nucleotide sequence: TGTGCCAGCACCCCCGGACAGAGCAATCAGCCCCAGCATTTT. The encoded protein is CASTPGQSNQPQHF.

There are many counts of this clonotype. This chain joins TRBV6-2 or TRBV6-3 and TRBJ1-1; tentatively, D is TRBD1 (5 bases). The germline V gene has CDR1 MNHEY and CDR2 SVGEGT. The V and J ends lost 2 bases and 7 bases respectively, with 17 bases between them. The CDR3 consists of 15 residues. The CDR3 spells CASSYPDTVVGEAFF. The CDR3 DNA follows: TGTGCCAGCAGTTACCCGGACACCGTAGTTGGTGAAGCTTTCTTT.

Worth noting for this clonotype: A read error is possible here, since a much larger clone lies one base away. This chain connects TRBV5-1 to TRBJ2-3, with TRBD1 as a possible D gene (5 bases). V was trimmed by 1 base and J by 1 base, leaving 13 bases between them. The CDR3 contains 16 residues. Germline V gives CDR1 SGHRS, CDR2 YFSETQ. CDR3 protein: CASSLQGLTGTDTQYF. CDR3 sequence (DNA): TGCGCCAGCAGCTTGCAGGGATTGACAGGCACAGATACGCAGTATTTT. Full variable domain (outside the CDR3, taken from reference TRBV5-1 and TRBJ2-3): KAGVTQTPRYLIKTRGQQVTLSCSPISGHRSVSWYQQTPGQGLQFLFEYFSETQRNKGNFPGRFSGRQFSNSRSEMNVSTLELGDSALYLCASSLQGLTGTDTQYFGPGTRLTVL.

The rearrangement uses TRBV5-5 and TRBJ2-7, with 11 bases aligning to TRBD1. J lost 2 bases, V lost 4 bases, and 5 bases had no gene match. The CDR3 contains 15 residues. Germline assignment: CDR1 SGHKS and CDR2 YYEKEE (reference sequence). The CDR3 loop is CASSPGQGGTYEQYF. The CDR3 nucleotides read TGTGCCAGCAGCCCGGGACAGGGGGGTACCTACGAGCAGTACTTC.

This clonotype was counted between two and nine times. The chain employs TRBV29-1 and TRBJ1-3; a weak D match, TRBD1 (5 bases). The CDR3 loop spans 17 amino acids. Germline CDR1 SQVTM, CDR2 ANQGSEA. V was clipped by 0 bases and J by 8 bases, with 23 bases between them. CDR3: CSVEDAETGRFRDTIYF. The DNA for the CDR3 is TGCAGCGTTGAAGACGCCGAGACGGGGCGGTTTAGGGACACCATATATTTT.

This clonotype was seen ten or more times. This chain joins TRBV5-1 and TRBJ2-1; 10 bases fit TRBD2. Germline CDR1 is SGHRS and CDR2 is YFSETQ. The junction had 5 bases not matched to a gene; V was cut back by 4 bases and J by 4 bases. This CDR3 spans 15 amino acids. CDR3 protein: CASSLPSGGYNEQFF. The CDR3 DNA reads TGCGCCAGCAGCCTTCCTAGCGGGGGTTACAATGAGCAGTTCTTC.

J is TRBJ1-6 and V is TRBV12-3 or TRBV12-4, with D hard to call. V dropped 2 bases and J dropped 6 bases, with 11 bases sitting between them. CDR3 size: 15 residues. The CDR3 loop reads CASSLRPGGNSPLHF. CDR3 DNA: TGTGCCAGCAGTTTACGGCCCGGAGGTAATTCACCCCTCCACTTT.

The chain links TRBV5-1 to TRBJ2-6; no definite D call. V lost 4 bases, J lost 0 bases, and 14 bases lay in between. CDR3 length equals 17 residues. CDR1 is SGHRS, CDR2 YFSETQ, per germline. The CDR3 DNA reads TGCGCCAGCAGCATCGACACAACCTACTCTGGGGCCAACGTCCTGACTTTC. Protein sequence: CASSIDTTYSGANVLTF.

This clonotype was seen many times. V usage is TRBV5-1 and J usage is TRBJ2-7; no firm D call. Looked up from germline, CDR1 is SGHRS and CDR2 is YFSETQ. CDR3 length equals 16 residues. V dropped 0 bases and J dropped 5 bases, with 18 bases sitting between them. DNA for the CDR3: TGCGCCAGCAGCTTGGTAGGGCAGACTGCGACCCACGAGCAGTACTTC. Translating it yields CASSLVGQTATHEQYF.

This clonotype occurred many times. The chain carries TRBV29-1 and TRBJ1-2; tentative D call: TRBD1 (5 bases). Germline loops: CDR1 SQVTM, CDR2 ANQGSEA. V dropped 8 bases and J dropped 4 bases, with 17 bases sitting between them. CDR3 length: 13 residues. CDR3 nucleotide sequence: TGCAGCACTGGGACGGGAGGGAGCTATGGCTACACCTTC. Translation: CSTGTGGSYGYTF.

At least ten counts were recorded for this clonotype. This chain connects TRBV7-2 to TRBJ2-1; no clear D gene. The CDR3 extends over 16 amino acids. The V end was cut by 1 base, the J end by 0 bases, with 10 bases between. Germline CDR1 and CDR2: SGHTA and FQGNSA. CDR3 nucleotides: TGTGCCAGCAGCTTAGGCCCGCCTGACTCCTACAATGAGCAGTTCTTC. It translates to CASSLGPPDSYNEQFF.

This clonotype has a count of ten or more. The chain employs TRBV6-5 and TRBJ1-4; D might be TRBD1 (5 bases). Germline lookup yields CDR1 MNHEY and CDR2 SVGAGI. CDR3 length: 13 amino acids. The V and J ends lost 8 bases and 8 bases respectively, with 15 bases between them. The CDR3 sequence: CASGVGAQEKLFF. The CDR3 DNA reads TGTGCCAGCGGAGTAGGGGCCCAAGAAAAACTGTTTTTT.

This clonotype was picked up a small number of times. The rearrangement links TRBV7-9 to TRBJ1-2; no clear D gene. Trimming took off 2 bases at V and 6 bases at J, with 13 bases between the two ends. The germline gives CDR1 SEHNR, CDR2 FQNEAQ (reference sequence). The CDR3 totals 14 residues. Here the CDR3 DNA reads TGTGCCAGCAGCTTAATTGGGCAGTCGGATGGCTACACCTTC. Protein sequence: CASSLIGQSDGYTF.

This clonotype has just a few counts. This rearrangement joins TRBV20-1 to TRBJ1-1; D not certain. V was pared by 0 bases and J by 3 bases, with 14 bases between. CDR3 length equals 15 residues. The germline V gene encodes CDR1 DFQATT and CDR2 SNEGSKA (reference sequence). As DNA, the CDR3 is TGCAGTGCTAGAGATATAAGAGTTGGGGACACTGAAGCTTTCTTT. This sequence encodes CSARDIRVGDTEAFF.

Turning to this clonotype: A much larger clonotype is one base distant, so this may be a read error. This sequence joins TRBV29-1 and TRBJ1-2, with D possibly matching TRBD1 (6 bases). The germline CDR1 and CDR2 sequences are SQVTM and ANQGSEA. The CDR3 is 14 residues long. CDR3 sequence: CSVEGAGENYGYNF. The DNA for the CDR3 is TGCAGCGTTGAGGGGGCAGGGGAGAATTATGGCTACAACTTC.

In this sample, this clonotype turned up many times. The chain joins TRBV28 to TRBJ1-1; D is perhaps TRBD1 (6 bases). Germline loops: CDR1 MDHEN, CDR2 SYDVKM. The CDR3 runs to 13 residues. V dropped 8 bases and J dropped 10 bases, with 20 bases sitting between them. The DNA of the CDR3 is TGTGCCAGCCGTCATCCCAACAGGGAGGTAGCTTTCTTT. Its translation is CASRHPNREVAFF.

This clonotype was observed at least ten times. The chain has TRBV20-1 and TRBJ1-2; D unclear. V was shortened by 5 bases and J by 2 bases, with 15 bases between the two germline ends. The CDR3 is made up of 14 amino acids. The V gene's germline CDR1 is DFQATT and CDR2 SNEGSKA (reference sequence). CDR3: CSAVDFNPNYGYTF. In DNA form, the CDR3 reads TGCAGTGCTGTCGACTTTAACCCAAACTATGGCTACACCTTC.

This clonotype was recorded many times. This chain joins TRBV6-5 and TRBJ1-5; 7 positions agree with TRBD1. V was pared by 2 bases and J by 1 base, with 8 bases of the junction left unmatched. CDR1 and CDR2 from the germline V gene are MNHEY and SVGAGI. The CDR3 is made up of 17 amino acids. The CDR3 DNA sequence: TGTGCCAGCAGTTACGGATTTCGACAGGGAAGCAATCAGCCCCAGCATTTT. This codes for CASSYGFRQGSNQPQHF.

In its sample, this clonotype was seen a few times. The chain combines TRBV12-3 or TRBV12-4 with TRBJ2-3; TRBD2 matches at 14 bases. V was clipped by 3 bases and J by 6 bases; unmatched bases: 11. This CDR3 has 18 amino acids. The CDR3 sequence: CASSFFEGLAGAVDTQYF. CDR3 DNA: TGTGCCAGCAGTTTTTTTGAGGGACTAGCGGGAGCTGTGGATACGCAGTATTTT.

The chain joins TRBV11-2 to TRBJ1-2, with TRBD1 identical over 8 bases. J gave up 1 base and V 5 bases, and 15 bases lay outside the gene matches. Germline CDR1 is SGHAT and CDR2 is FQNNGV. The CDR3 is 18 residues long. In DNA form, the CDR3 reads TGTGCCAGCAGCCCTAGACTCGGACAGGGCCACCATAACTATGGCTACACCTTC. Translated: CASSPRLGQGHHNYGYTF.

This clonotype was counted a few times. The chain joins TRBV18 to TRBJ2-1, with TRBD2 matching 11 bases. Germline V gene sequence: CDR1 KGHSH, CDR2 LQKENI. The CDR3 consists of 18 residues. Losses at the gene ends were 4 bases for V and 0 bases for J; bases not matched to a gene: 8. The CDR3: CASSRPGLAESSYNEQFF. The CDR3 DNA is TGTGCCAGCTCACGACCGGGACTAGCGGAATCCTCCTACAATGAGCAGTTCTTC.

This clonotype was counted at least ten times. The genes are TRBV20-1 and TRBJ1-6; unclear D gene. The CDR3 is made up of 17 amino acids. Trimming removed 4 bases from V and 0 bases from J, with 16 bases in between. Germline CDR1 DFQATT, CDR2 SNEGSKA (reference sequence). CDR3 DNA: TGCAGTGCTAAGAGATTGAAGGCACCCTCCTATAATTCACCCCTCCACTTT. Protein sequence: CSAKRLKAPSYNSPLHF.

This clonotype was seen a handful of times. The chain recombines TRBV12-3 or TRBV12-4 with TRBJ1-6; D gene uncertain. The V and J ends lost 6 bases and 5 bases respectively, with 5 bases between them. The CDR3 has 12 amino acids. The CDR3 DNA follows: TGTGCCAGCAGCTCTAATAATTCACCCCTCCACTTT. It specifies CASSSNNSPLHF.

The rearrangement links TRBV27 to TRBJ1-2; D is unresolved. V lost 6 bases to trimming and J lost 5 bases, with 16 bases between them. Germline loops: CDR1 MNHEY, CDR2 SMNVEV (reference sequence). The length of the CDR3 is 14 residues. The CDR3 DNA is TGTGCCAGCAGCACCGCCCTAGGGCTGTATGGCTACACCTTC. The encoded protein is CASSTALGLYGYTF.

This clonotype has a count of ten or more. The gene calls are TRBV2 and TRBJ2-1; D possibly corresponds to TRBD1 (7 bases). There are 14 residues in the CDR3. Germline V gene data show CDR1 as SNHLY and CDR2 as FYNNEI. V lost 6 bases, J lost 4 bases, and 13 bases lay in between. Written as DNA, the CDR3 is TGTGCCAGCAGCACGCGGGACAGTTACAATGAGCAGTTCTTC. This gives the protein CASSTRDSYNEQFF.

The chain uses TRBV7-2 and TRBJ1-5; D call uncertain. Germline CDR1 is SGHTA and CDR2 is FQGNSA. V lost 4 bases to trimming and J lost 4 bases, with 11 bases between them. The CDR3 covers 14 residues. This CDR3 reads CASSSHPLNQPQHF. The CDR3 DNA sequence: TGTGCCAGCAGCTCCCACCCCCTAAATCAGCCCCAGCATTTT.

This clonotype was found many times. The rearrangement joins TRBV4-3 to TRBJ2-4; the D gene is possibly TRBD1 (5 bases). The ends were cut back, 0 bases at V and 0 bases at J, with 15 bases in the middle. Germline V lookup: CDR1 LGHNA, CDR2 YSLEER. This CDR3 is built from 18 residues. For the CDR3, the DNA is TGCGCCAGCAGCCAAGATCTGGGCTCAGGGCTAGCCAAAAACATTCAGTACTTC. It specifies CASSQDLGSGLAKNIQYF.

This clonotype was counted only a few times. This chain connects TRBV11-2 to TRBJ2-5; the match to TRBD1 covers 8 bases. The V gene's germline CDR1 is SGHAT and CDR2 FQNNGV. The CDR3 length is 16 residues. V lost 4 bases, J lost 5 bases, and 12 bases stayed unmatched. CDR3 DNA: TGTGCCAGCAGCTCTACGCGGACAGGGTGTACGGAGACCCAGTACTTC. The encoded protein is CASSSTRTGCTETQYF.

This clonotype has a handful of counts. The rearrangement uses TRBV30 and TRBJ2-1; the match to TRBD2 covers 7 bases. Germline-derived CDR1 and CDR2 are GTSNPN and SVGIG (reference sequence). Germline trimming cut 6 bases from V and 9 bases from J; bases unmatched to any gene: 14. The CDR3 covers 14 residues. CDR3 sequence: CACHGLVTRSEQFF. The DNA of the CDR3 is TGTGCCTGTCATGGACTAGTGACCCGTAGTGAGCAGTTCTTC.